The 17 T cell receptor delta chains reported below all come from one sample, sequenced in a study of gamma-delta chains in newborns, infants, children (dated by TCRdb to the late 2010s). Sequencing took place on an Illumina MiSeq. Clones were re-identified by TCRdb from the public reads with CATT, and rows with the same DNA were merged. The sample includes 6,400 or so delta-chain clones, with 0.66% observed a single time. The ten biggest clones cover roughly a sixth of the sample. Source material: blood. All receptors derive from a child who was a newborn, infant or young child, either healthy, febrile or measles-vaccinated (not recorded which).

On this clone itself: For this DNA, TCRdb reports the protein of a much larger clone, which diverges at residue 13, most likely from a read error; the protein presented here is translated directly from the DNA. The genes are TRDV2 and TRDJ3; 11 nucleotides align to TRDD3. Germline values: CDR1 GEAIGNYY, CDR2 EKD. The CDR3 contains 19 residues. The CDR3 coding sequence is TGTGCCTGTGACACCGTACTGGGGGATATTTCCTGGGGCACCCGACAGATGTTTTTC. The encoded protein is CACDTVLGDISWGTRQMFF.

As for this clone: A much larger clone lies one base from this, so it may be a read error. CDR3 nucleotides: TGTGCCTGTGACCCGTGGGGGCCGTCCTTGGACACCCGACAGATGTTTTTC. Its protein product is CACDPWGPSLDTRQMFF. This chain links TRDV2 with TRDJ3, with D possibly being TRDD3 (6 bases). This CDR3 is 17 amino acids long. The germline V gene encodes CDR1 GEAIGNYY and CDR2 EKD.

On this clone itself: With a much larger clone just one base away, this may be a read error. Other DNA sequences in the sample encode the same CDR3. V and J are TRDV2 and TRDJ3; TRDD3 matches at 11 bases. The CDR3 length is 18 residues. Germline V lookup: CDR1 GEAIGNYY, CDR2 EKD. DNA of the CDR3: TGTGCCTGTGACACTGGGGGATACGGGTCCTGGGACACCCGACAGATGTTCTTC. Translating it yields CACDTGGYGSWDTRQMFF.

This clone was counted between two and nine times. This may arise from a read error, as a much more abundant clone is one base away. The genes are TRDV2 and TRDJ3; the match to TRDD3 covers 7 bases. The CDR3 totals 17 residues. Germline CDR1 GEAIGNYY, CDR2 EKD. V lost 0 bases to trimming and J lost 5 bases; unmatched junction nucleotides: 6. CDR3 amino acids: CACDTVLGTRDTRQMFF. The CDR3 DNA is TGTGCCTGTGACACCGTACTGGGGACCAGGGACACCCGACAGATGTTTTTC.

As concerns this clone: A much larger clone differs by one base, so this may be a read error. The same CDR3 is also encoded by other DNA sequences in this sample. The chain couples TRDV2 to TRDJ1; TRDD3 agrees at 13 bases. CDR3 length: 16 residues. V lost 2 bases, J lost 2 bases, and 4 bases stayed unmatched. Germline V gives CDR1 GEAIGNYY, CDR2 EKD. CDR3 region: CACDKLGDTYTDKLIF. In DNA, the CDR3 is TGTGCCTGTGACAAACTGGGGGATACGTATACCGATAAACTCATCTTT.

This clone has a handful of counts. The translation of this DNA and the TCRdb protein of a much larger clone differ at residue 11, probably owing to a read error; the protein shown here is translated from the DNA. The rearrangement links TRDV2 to TRDJ3; 10 bases are a match to TRDD3. The CDR3 is 19 amino acids. The ends lost 2 bases at V and 3 bases at J; junction bases unmatched: 9. The germline gives CDR1 GEAIGNYY, CDR2 EKD. The CDR3 protein is CACDILGDTSFWDTRQMFF. In nucleotides, the CDR3 is TGTGCCTGTGACATCTTGGGGGATACTAGCTTCTGGGACACCCGACAGATGTTTTTC.

By sample share, this clone is medium-sized (0.01 to 0.1%). CDR3 bases: TGTGCCTGTGACTCTTACTGGGGGATCTCTAGCTCCTGGGACACCCGACAGATGTTTTTC. Protein sequence: CACDSYWGISSSWDTRQMFF. The chain uses TRDV2 and TRDJ3; 10 bases match TRDD3. V lost 3 bases to trimming and J lost 0 bases; unmatched junction nucleotides: 10. The germline V gene encodes CDR1 GEAIGNYY and CDR2 EKD. CDR3 length equals 20 residues.

In this sample, this clone turned up a few times. V usage is TRDV2 and J usage is TRDJ3, with 7 positions matching TRDD3. Germline V gives CDR1 GEAIGNYY, CDR2 EKD. This CDR3 is built from 18 residues. Trimming at V came to 3 bases and at J to 2 bases, leaving 9 bases not matched to a gene. The CDR3 bases are TGTGCCTGTGACGCCCTGGGGGCCTCCACCTGGGACACCCGACAGATGTTTTTC. This gives the protein CACDALGASTWDTRQMFF.

About this clone: A read error is likely here: a far larger clone is one base away. The sample carries other DNA sequences with the same CDR3. The V gene is TRDV2, the J gene TRDJ3; TRDD3 is a possible D gene (5 bases). Trimming cost V 0 bases and J 0 bases, with 11 bases left between them. The V gene's germline CDR1 is GEAIGNYY and CDR2 EKD. The CDR3 is 18 amino acids. The CDR3 spells CACDTGDPRSWDTRQMFF. CDR3 DNA: TGTGCCTGTGACACCGGGGACCCGCGCTCCTGGGACACCCGACAGATGTTTTTC.

This clone was detected only a few times. A much larger clone differs from this one at a single base, so this may be a read error. Different DNA sequences within this sample yield the same CDR3. J is TRDJ3 and V is TRDV2, with 10 bases matching TRDD3. This CDR3 has 20 amino acids. Looked up from germline, CDR1 is GEAIGNYY and CDR2 is EKD. CDR3 nucleotide sequence: TGTGCCTGTGACTTGGTCTTCTGGGGGATAAGCTCCTGGGACACCCGCCAGATGTTTTTC. It codes for CACDLVFWGISSWDTRQMFF.

Turning to this clone: A much larger clone sits a single nucleotide away, making a read error possible. At the DNA level, this CDR3 is encoded by other sequences in the same sample as well. The CDR3 DNA sequence: TGTGCCTGTGACTACTGGGGGGACCACTCCTGGGATACCCGACAGATGTTTTTC. This codes for CACDYWGDHSWDTRQMFF. The chain carries TRDV2 and TRDJ3, with 8 bases fitting TRDD3. Germline loops: CDR1 GEAIGNYY, CDR2 EKD. There are 18 residues in the CDR3.

This clone counts as medium-sized. J is TRDJ3 and V is TRDV2; TRDD3 aligns across 8 bases. CDR3 length: 19 residues. With 1 base clipped from V and 3 bases from J, the junction kept 10 bases outside the gene matches. Per germline, CDR1 GEAIGNYY and CDR2 EKD. The CDR3 bases are TGTGCCTGTGACACGGCTGCGGGGATACATAGCTGGGACACCCGACAGATGTTTTTC. Residues: CACDTAAGIHSWDTRQMFF.

As concerns this clone: The protein TCRdb lists belongs to a much larger clone and differs from this DNA's translation at residue 3, which points to a read error; the protein shown is made from the DNA. The gene calls are TRDV2 and TRDJ2, with 8 nucleotides matching TRDD3. Looked up from germline, CDR1 is GEAIGNYY and CDR2 is EKD. The CDR3 spans 14 residues. CDR3 sequence reads: CARDPLGGTAQLFF. The CDR3 region has the DNA TGTGCCCGTGACCCACTGGGGGGTACAGCACAACTCTTCTTT.

Concerning this clone itself: The protein recorded in TCRdb matches a much larger clone and deviates from this DNA's translation at residue 12, suggesting a read error; the protein here is obtained by translating the DNA. The chain employs TRDV2 and TRDJ3; 12 positions match TRDD3. Germline CDR1 reads GEAIGNYY; CDR2 reads EKD. CDR3 length: 18 amino acids. The chain's CDR3 is CACDAVLGDTWGTRQMFF. DNA of the CDR3: TGTGCCTGTGACGCTGTACTGGGGGATACCTGGGGCACCCGACAGATGTTTTTC.

By sample share, this clone is medium-sized (0.01 to 0.1%). Distinct nucleotide sequences in the sample also encode this CDR3. The genes are TRDV2 and TRDJ3; D might be TRDD3 (6 bases). Germline V gives CDR1 GEAIGNYY, CDR2 EKD. CDR3 length: 18 amino acids. V lost 4 bases to trimming and J lost 3 bases, with 18 bases between them. CDR3 sequence reads: CACDTLLGGDWDTRQMFF. The CDR3 DNA reads TGTGCCTGTGATACCTTACTGGGAGGTGACTGGGACACCCGACAGATGTTTTTC.

Note on this clone: TCRdb assigns this DNA the protein of a much larger clone, which departs from its translation at residue 12; this likely reflects a read error, and the protein shown comes from translating the DNA. The V call is TRDV2, the J call TRDJ3; 10 bases map to TRDD3. The CDR3 runs to 18 residues. The germline CDR1 and CDR2 sequences are GEAIGNYY and EKD. CDR3 region: CACDTVSGGYWGTRQMFF. DNA of the CDR3: TGTGCCTGTGACACCGTCTCTGGGGGATATTGGGGCACCCGACAGATGTTTTTC.

To note about this clone: Additional DNA sequences in this sample encode the identical CDR3. The chain carries TRDV2 and TRDJ3; 8 nucleotides line up with TRDD3. The CDR3 totals 18 residues. V trimming: 4 bases; J trimming: 0 bases; junction bases outside the gene matches: 7. From germline, CDR1 is GEAIGNYY and CDR2 EKD. The CDR3 loop is CACDRLGANSWDTRQMFF. The DNA of the CDR3 is TGTGCCTGTGATAGACTGGGGGCCAACTCCTGGGACACCCGACAGATGTTTTTC.